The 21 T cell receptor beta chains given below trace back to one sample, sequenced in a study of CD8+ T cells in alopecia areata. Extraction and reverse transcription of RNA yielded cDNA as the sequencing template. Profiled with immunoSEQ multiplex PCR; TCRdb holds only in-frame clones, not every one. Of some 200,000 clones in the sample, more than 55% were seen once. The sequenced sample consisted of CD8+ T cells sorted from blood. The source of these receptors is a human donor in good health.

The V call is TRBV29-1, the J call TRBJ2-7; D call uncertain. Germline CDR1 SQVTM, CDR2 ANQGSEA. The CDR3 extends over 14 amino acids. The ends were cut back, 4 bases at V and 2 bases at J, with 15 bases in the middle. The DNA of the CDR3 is TGCAGCGTTGGATCGGTCCCGAGGCCCTACGAGCAGTACTTC. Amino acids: CSVGSVPRPYEQYF.

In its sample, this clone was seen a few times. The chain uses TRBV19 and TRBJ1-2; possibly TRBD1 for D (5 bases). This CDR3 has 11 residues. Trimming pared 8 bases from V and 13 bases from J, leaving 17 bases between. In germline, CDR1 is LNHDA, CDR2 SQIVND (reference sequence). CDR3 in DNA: TGTGCCAGTGTAGCCGGGACCAAAAGCACCTTC. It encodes CASVAGTKSTF.

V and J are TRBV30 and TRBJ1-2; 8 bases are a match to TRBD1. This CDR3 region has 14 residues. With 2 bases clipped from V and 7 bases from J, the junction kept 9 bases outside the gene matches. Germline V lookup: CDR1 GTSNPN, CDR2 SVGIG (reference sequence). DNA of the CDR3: TGTGCCTGGAGTCTCGGGACAGGCCTTCCTGGCTACACCTTC. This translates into CAWSLGTGLPGYTF.

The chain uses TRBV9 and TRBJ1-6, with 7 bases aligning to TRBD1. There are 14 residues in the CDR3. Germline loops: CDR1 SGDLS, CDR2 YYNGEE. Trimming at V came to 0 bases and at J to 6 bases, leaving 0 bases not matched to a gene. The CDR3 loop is CASSVGQGNSPLHF. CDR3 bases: TGTGCCAGCAGCGTAGGACAGGGTAATTCACCCCTCCACTTT.

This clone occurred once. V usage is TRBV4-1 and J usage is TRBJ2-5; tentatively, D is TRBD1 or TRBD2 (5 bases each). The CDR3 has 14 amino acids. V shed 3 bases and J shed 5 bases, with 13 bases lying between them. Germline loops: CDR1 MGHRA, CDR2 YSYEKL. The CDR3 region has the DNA TGCGCCAGCAGCCAGACTGGGGGAGTGGAGACCCAGTACTTC. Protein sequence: CASSQTGGVETQYF.

The DNA for the CDR3 is TGCAGTGCTCGGGACACAGCCAGCTACACCTTC. This translates into CSARDTASYTF. The gene calls are TRBV20-1 and TRBJ1-2; D may be TRBD1 (6 bases). CDR1 is DFQATT, CDR2 SNEGSKA, per germline (reference sequence). The CDR3 contains 11 residues. V was cut by 5 bases and J by 9 bases, with 13 bases left in between.

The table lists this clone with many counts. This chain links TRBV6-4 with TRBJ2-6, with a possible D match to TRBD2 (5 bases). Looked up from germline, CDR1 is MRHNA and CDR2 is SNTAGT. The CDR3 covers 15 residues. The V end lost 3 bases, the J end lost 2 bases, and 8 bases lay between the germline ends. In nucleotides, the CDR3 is TGTGCCAGCAGTGAGGACGGGGCTGGGGCCAACGTCCTGACTTTC. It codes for CASSEDGAGANVLTF.

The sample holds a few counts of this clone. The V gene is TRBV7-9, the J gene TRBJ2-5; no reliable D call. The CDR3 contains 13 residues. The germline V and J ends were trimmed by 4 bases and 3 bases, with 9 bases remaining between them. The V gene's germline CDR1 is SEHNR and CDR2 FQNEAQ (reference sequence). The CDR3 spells CASSSPGEETQYF. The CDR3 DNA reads TGTGCCAGCAGCTCCCCGGGTGAAGAGACCCAGTACTTC.

The DNA for the CDR3 is TGTGCCACCGGACAGGGGAACAATGAGCAGTTCTTC. It specifies CATGQGNNEQFF. The rearrangement links TRBV13 to TRBJ2-1; TRBD1 agrees at 9 bases. Germline assignment: CDR1 PRHDT and CDR2 FYEKMQ (reference sequence). V lost 10 bases to trimming and J lost 5 bases; unmatched junction nucleotides: 3. This CDR3 contains 12 residues.

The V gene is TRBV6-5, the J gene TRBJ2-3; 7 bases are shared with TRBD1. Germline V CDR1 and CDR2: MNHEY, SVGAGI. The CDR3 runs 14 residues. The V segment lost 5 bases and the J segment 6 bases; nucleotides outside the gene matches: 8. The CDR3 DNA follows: TGTGCCAGCAGTAAGGAAAGGGGGCGGGATACGCAGTATTTT. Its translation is CASSKERGRDTQYF.

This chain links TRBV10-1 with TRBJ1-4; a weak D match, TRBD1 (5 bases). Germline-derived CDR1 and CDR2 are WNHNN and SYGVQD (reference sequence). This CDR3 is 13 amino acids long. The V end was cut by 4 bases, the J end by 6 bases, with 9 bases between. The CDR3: CASSGGAYEKLFF. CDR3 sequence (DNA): TGCGCCAGCAGTGGAGGGGCGTATGAAAAACTGTTTTTT.

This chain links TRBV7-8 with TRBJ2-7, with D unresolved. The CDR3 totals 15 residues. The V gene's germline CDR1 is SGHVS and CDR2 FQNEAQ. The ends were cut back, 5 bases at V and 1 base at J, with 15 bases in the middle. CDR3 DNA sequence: TGTGCCAGCAGCCCCCCCGACCGCACTTCCTACGAGCAGTACTTC. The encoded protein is CASSPPDRTSYEQYF.

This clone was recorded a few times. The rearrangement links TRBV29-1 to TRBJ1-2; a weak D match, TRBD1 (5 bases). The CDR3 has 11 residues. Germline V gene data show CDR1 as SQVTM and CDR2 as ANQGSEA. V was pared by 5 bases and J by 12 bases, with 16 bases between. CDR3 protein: CSVLGLSRDTF. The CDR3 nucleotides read TGCAGCGTTCTGGGACTTAGCCGTGACACCTTC. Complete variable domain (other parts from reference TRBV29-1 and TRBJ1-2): SAVISQKPSRDICQRGTSLTIQCQVDSQVTMMFWYRQQPGQSLTLIATANQGSEATYESGFVIDKFPISRPNLTFSTLTVSNMSPEDSSIYLCSVLGLSRDTFGSGTRLTVV.

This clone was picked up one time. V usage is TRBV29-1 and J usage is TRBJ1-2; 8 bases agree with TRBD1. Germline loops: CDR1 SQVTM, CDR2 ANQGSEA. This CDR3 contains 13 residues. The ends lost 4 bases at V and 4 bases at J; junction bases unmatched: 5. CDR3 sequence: CSVGTGPFYGYTF. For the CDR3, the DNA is TGCAGCGTTGGGACAGGGCCCTTCTATGGCTACACCTTC.

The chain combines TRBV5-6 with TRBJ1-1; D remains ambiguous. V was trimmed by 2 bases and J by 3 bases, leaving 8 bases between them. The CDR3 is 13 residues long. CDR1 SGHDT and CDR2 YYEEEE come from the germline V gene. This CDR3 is CASSLTDYTEAFF. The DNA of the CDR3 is TGTGCCAGCAGCTTAACAGATTACACTGAAGCTTTCTTT.

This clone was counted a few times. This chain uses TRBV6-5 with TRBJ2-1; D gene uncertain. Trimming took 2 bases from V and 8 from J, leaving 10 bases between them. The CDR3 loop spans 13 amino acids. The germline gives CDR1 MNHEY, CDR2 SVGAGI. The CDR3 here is CASSYRQLDEQFF. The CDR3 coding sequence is TGTGCCAGCAGTTACCGTCAGCTCGATGAGCAGTTCTTC.

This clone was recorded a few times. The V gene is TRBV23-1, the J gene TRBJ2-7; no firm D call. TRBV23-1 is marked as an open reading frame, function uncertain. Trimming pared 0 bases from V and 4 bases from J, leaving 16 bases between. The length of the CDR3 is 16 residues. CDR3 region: CASSQSRRPVRYEQYF. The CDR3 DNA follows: TGCGCCAGCAGTCAATCTCGACGGCCGGTCAGATACGAGCAGTACTTC.

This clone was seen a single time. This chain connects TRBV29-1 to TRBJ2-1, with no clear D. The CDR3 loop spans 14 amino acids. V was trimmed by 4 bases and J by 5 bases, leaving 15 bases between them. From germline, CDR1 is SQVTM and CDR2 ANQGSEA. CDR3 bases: TGCAGCGTTGTAACGGATCAAGGAGACAATGAGCAGTTCTTC. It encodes CSVVTDQGDNEQFF.

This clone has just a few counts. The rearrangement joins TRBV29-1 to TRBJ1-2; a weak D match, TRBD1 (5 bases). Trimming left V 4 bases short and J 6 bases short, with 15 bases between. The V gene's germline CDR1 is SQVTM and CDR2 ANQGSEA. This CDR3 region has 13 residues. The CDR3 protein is CSVAGDSTDGYTF. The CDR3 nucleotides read TGCAGCGTTGCCGGGGACTCTACGGATGGCTACACCTTC.

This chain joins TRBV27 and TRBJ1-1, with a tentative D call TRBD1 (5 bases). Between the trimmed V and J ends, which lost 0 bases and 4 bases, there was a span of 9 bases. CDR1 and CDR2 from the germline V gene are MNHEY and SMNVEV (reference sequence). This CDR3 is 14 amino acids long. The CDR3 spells CASSLSGGATEAFF. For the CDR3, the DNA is TGTGCCAGCAGTTTATCGGGAGGGGCCACTGAAGCTTTCTTT.

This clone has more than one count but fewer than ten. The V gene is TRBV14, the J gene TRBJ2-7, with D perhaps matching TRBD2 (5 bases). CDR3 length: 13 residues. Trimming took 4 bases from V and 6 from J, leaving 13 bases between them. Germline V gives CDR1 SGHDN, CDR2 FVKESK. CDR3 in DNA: TGTGCCAGCAGCCTTCCTAGCTCCATCGAGCAGTACTTC. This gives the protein CASSLPSSIEQYF. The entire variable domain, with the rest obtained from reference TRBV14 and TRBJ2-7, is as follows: EAGVTQFPSHSVIEKGQTVTLRCDPISGHDNLYWYRRVMGKEIKFLLHFVKESKQDESGMPNNRFLAERTGGTYSTLKVQPAELEDSGVYFCASSLPSSIEQYFGPGTRLTVT.